This entry features one TCR beta chain sequence. Its target is not known. This table comes from immunoSEQ multiplex PCR, and its TCRdb copy is limited to in-frame clones, with some not included. Here the sample spans about 83,000 clones, around 79% being singletons. This record belongs to a study of radiotherapy plus CTLA-4 blockade in lung cancer. The overall study: Disease control was achieved by about 29% of patients, and objective responses by about 19%. Notes on the study in general: Radiotherapy was combined with ipilimumab, and tumor-derived TCR clones then expanded in blood.

This CDR3 region has 15 residues. Per germline, CDR1 SGHRS and CDR2 YFSETQ. J was trimmed by 7 bases and V by 2 bases; bases with no gene match: 6. The clonotype was recovered from a human donor with non-small cell lung cancer who had a partial response to radiotherapy plus ipilimumab. Some clones in this sample may be carry-over from other donors' samples. The genes are TRBV5-1 and TRBJ1-4; 9 bases are shared with TRBD1. This sample comprised peripheral blood, obtained from a patient treated with radiotherapy plus ipilimumab. The CDR3 DNA reads TGCGCCAGCAGCTTACAGGGACAGGGTTCTGAAAAACTGTTTTTT. Encoded protein: CASSLQGQGSEKLFF.